The 24 T cell receptor beta chains in this list originate from one sample, sequenced in a study of shared clonotypes between healthy human individuals (dated by TCRdb to 2019 to 2021). The library came from the immunoSEQ multiplex PCR assay. TCRdb carries this immuneACCESS record with in-frame sequences only. Its versions omit some clonotypes, under half of them owing to an unresolved V gene in the studies checked, with the rest unexplained. Counted in this sample were 950,000 to 1,300,000 clones; about 80% of them appeared once. The top ten constitute about 1.5% of the sample. The sample was memory CD4+ T cells sorted from blood. The sample's cell subset or site, from its label and the paper: CD45RA-negative fraction. Every receptor here comes from a man between 18 and 29 years old in good health.

This clone came up once. CDR3 region: CASSNGTVYNSPLHF. CDR3 nucleotide sequence: TGTGCCAGCAGCAACGGGACAGTCTATAATTCACCCCTCCACTTT. The V and J genes are TRBV11-3 and TRBJ1-6; TRBD1 matches 7 bases. V was pared by 5 bases and J by 3 bases, with 4 bases of the junction left unmatched. The CDR3 totals 15 residues. Germline V gives CDR1 SGHNT, CDR2 YENEEA.

The chain combines TRBV6-6 with TRBJ2-1; a possible D gene is TRBD1 (6 bases). The CDR3 covers 16 residues. V lost 2 bases and J lost 5, with 16 bases in between. Looked up from germline, CDR1 is MNHNY and CDR2 is SVGAGI (reference sequence). CDR3 sequence (DNA): TGTGCCAGCAGTTACGGTCAGGGGTTAACAAACAATGAGCAGTTCTTC. Translation: CASSYGQGLTNNEQFF.

This chain links TRBV18 with TRBJ1-1; a possible D gene is TRBD1 (5 bases). This CDR3 has 15 amino acids. The ends were cut back, 3 bases at V and 3 bases at J, with 14 bases in the middle. The germline gives CDR1 KGHSH, CDR2 LQKENI. DNA for the CDR3: TGTGCCAGCTCACCGCGACAGACCCCCGACACTGAAGCTTTCTTT. Protein: CASSPRQTPDTEAFF.

The chain joins TRBV18 to TRBJ2-4, with a tentative D call TRBD2 (5 bases). Between the trimmed V and J ends, which lost 5 bases and 0 bases, there was a span of 8 bases. The CDR3 loop spans 14 amino acids. Germline lookup yields CDR1 KGHSH and CDR2 LQKENI. The CDR3 sequence: CASSTGLAKNIQYF. The CDR3 DNA follows: TGTGCCAGCTCAACGGGGTTAGCCAAAAACATTCAGTACTTC.

With respect to this clone: Other nucleotide sequences from this sample produce the same CDR3. The V gene is TRBV5-1, the J gene TRBJ2-5; D not resolved. Deletions cut 3 bases from V and 1 base from J, with 4 bases between. There are 12 residues in the CDR3. From germline, CDR1 is SGHRS and CDR2 YFSETQ. The CDR3 here is CASSWGQETQYF. As DNA, the CDR3 is TGCGCCAGCAGCTGGGGCCAAGAGACCCAGTACTTC.

The CDR3 region is CASSLEAAGTYNEQFF. The CDR3 DNA follows: TGCGCCAGCAGCTTGGAGGCGGCGGGGACCTACAATGAGCAGTTCTTC. The chain has TRBV5-1 and TRBJ2-1; D is perhaps TRBD2 (6 bases). The CDR3 extends over 16 amino acids. The germline V and J ends were trimmed by 0 bases and 2 bases, with 12 bases remaining between them. Germline V lookup: CDR1 SGHRS, CDR2 YFSETQ.

This chain uses TRBV5-8 with TRBJ2-2; D not certain. The V end lost 2 bases, the J end lost 6 bases, and 11 bases lay between the germline ends. Germline-derived CDR1 and CDR2 are SGHTS and YDEGEE. The CDR3 is 14 residues long. CDR3 loop: CASSLGPSPGELFF. The CDR3 nucleotides are TGTGCCAGCAGCTTAGGACCAAGCCCCGGGGAGCTGTTTTTT.

This clone showed up just a few times. V gene TRBV5-1 combines with J gene TRBJ2-1; D possibly uses TRBD1 or TRBD2 (6 bases each). Trimming cost V 9 bases and J 2 bases, with 15 bases left between them. The CDR3 totals 14 residues. Germline V lookup: CDR1 SGHRS, CDR2 YFSETQ. The CDR3 is CATSEGGTYNEQFF. The CDR3 region has the DNA TGCGCCACGTCGGAGGGGGGTACCTACAATGAGCAGTTCTTC.

The V and J genes are TRBV5-6 and TRBJ1-1; 9 positions match TRBD1. CDR1 SGHDT and CDR2 YYEEEE come from the germline V gene. The CDR3 spans 15 residues. J lost 5 bases, V lost 0 bases, and 5 bases had no gene match. CDR3 loop: CASSLDRGRGTEAFF. The DNA for the CDR3 is TGTGCCAGCAGCTTGGACAGGGGGCGGGGTACTGAAGCTTTCTTT.

The chain has TRBV6-1 and TRBJ2-7; perhaps TRBD1 as D (6 bases). Germline V gene data show CDR1 as MNHNS and CDR2 as SASEGT. The CDR3 consists of 13 residues. Trimming took 10 bases from V and 2 from J, leaving 15 bases between them. Here the CDR3 reads CATQPQGTYEQYF. In nucleotides, the CDR3 is TGTGCCACCCAACCACAGGGAACCTACGAGCAGTACTTC.

This chain uses TRBV5-4 with TRBJ1-3, with a tentative D call TRBD1 (6 bases). The length of the CDR3 is 17 residues. V lost 4 bases, J lost 0 bases, and 17 bases lay in between. Germline values: CDR1 SGHNT, CDR2 YYREEE (reference sequence). The chain's CDR3 is CASSQEGTLSSGNTIYF. In DNA, the CDR3 is TGTGCCAGCAGCCAAGAAGGGACATTAAGCTCTGGAAACACCATATATTTT.

The chain carries TRBV7-9 and TRBJ1-6; a weak D match, TRBD1 (5 bases). Trimming shortened V by 5 bases and J by 0 bases, and 8 bases separated the two germline ends. CDR1 SEHNR and CDR2 FQNEAQ come from the germline V gene (reference sequence). This CDR3 is 15 amino acids long. DNA of the CDR3: TGTGCCAGCAGCCGACAGAGCTCCTATAATTCACCCCTCCACTTT. It is translated as CASSRQSSYNSPLHF. Full variable domain (missing parts from reference TRBV7-9 and TRBJ1-6): DTGVSQNPRHKITKRGQNVTFRCDPISEHNRLYWYRQTLGQGPEFLTYFQNEAQLEKSRLLSDRFSAERPKGSFSTLEIQRTEQGDSAMYLCASSRQSSYNSPLHFGNGTRLTVT.

The CDR3 protein is CASSSGAGQSTDTQYF. The DNA for the CDR3 is TGTGCCAGCAGCTCTGGGGCGGGACAAAGCACAGATACGCAGTATTTT. The rearrangement joins TRBV11-1 to TRBJ2-3; D could derive from TRBD1 or TRBD2 (6 bases each). Trimming took 4 bases from V and 0 from J, leaving 14 bases between them. Germline lookup yields CDR1 SGHAT and CDR2 FQDESV (reference sequence). This CDR3 is 16 amino acids long.

This clone was counted a few times. V is TRBV30 and J is TRBJ1-1; 8 bases are a match to TRBD1. Germline CDR1 and CDR2: GTSNPN and SVGIG (reference sequence). This CDR3 spans 12 amino acids. The ends lost 3 bases at V and 8 bases at J; junction bases unmatched: 5. CDR3 residues: CAWREHRGEAFF. Here the CDR3 DNA reads TGTGCCTGGAGGGAACACAGGGGGGAAGCTTTCTTT.

The table lists this clone with a count of one. The V call is TRBV9, the J call TRBJ2-5, with 8 bases fitting TRBD2. V was clipped by 4 bases and J by 2 bases; unmatched bases: 7. The CDR3 consists of 15 residues. The germline gives CDR1 SGDLS, CDR2 YYNGEE. The DNA of the CDR3 is TGTGCCAGCAGCCCGGGGGGGGCCCCTCAAGAGACCCAGTACTTC. This translates into CASSPGGAPQETQYF.

This chain joins TRBV11-1 and TRBJ2-5; D ambiguous. The CDR3 is made up of 14 amino acids. Trimming pared 1 base from V and 4 bases from J, leaving 10 bases between. Germline V gives CDR1 SGHAT, CDR2 FQDESV (reference sequence). The CDR3 DNA sequence: TGTGCCAGCAGCTTAGATGACCTAGTAGAGACCCAGTACTTC. This gives the protein CASSLDDLVETQYF.

The rearrangement uses TRBV10-1 and TRBJ2-2; D is perhaps TRBD1 (8 bases). The V end was cut by 6 bases, the J end by 5 bases, with 13 bases between. Germline assignment: CDR1 WNHNN and CDR2 SYGVQD (reference sequence). The CDR3 spans 14 residues. The CDR3 coding sequence is TGCGCCAGCAGCGGACAGGGAGGGACCGGGGAGCTGTTTTTT. Protein: CASSGQGGTGELFF.

The genes are TRBV10-1 and TRBJ2-3, with 9 bases lining up with TRBD2. V was pared by 5 bases and J by 4 bases, with 7 bases of the junction left unmatched. Germline lookup yields CDR1 WNHNN and CDR2 SYGVQD (reference sequence). This CDR3 is 15 amino acids long. CDR3 region: CASSPRAGGADTQYF. CDR3 bases: TGCGCCAGCAGTCCCAGGGCGGGAGGGGCAGATACGCAGTATTTT.

This clone was seen only a few times. Distinct nucleotide sequences in the sample also encode this CDR3. The CDR3 DNA follows: TGTGCCAGCAGGGGAGGGGGGGCCTACGAGCAGTACTTC. This gives the protein CASRGGGAYEQYF. This chain links TRBV6-5 with TRBJ2-7; tentatively, D is TRBD2 (7 bases). The V gene's germline CDR1 is MNHEY and CDR2 SVGAGI. The V end lost 6 bases, the J end lost 2 bases, and 11 bases lay between the germline ends. CDR3 length equals 13 residues.

The chain combines TRBV9 with TRBJ2-1; TRBD1 aligns across 7 bases. V trimming: 0 bases; J trimming: 5 bases; junction bases outside the gene matches: 5. The CDR3 sequence is 15 residues long. Germline V lookup: CDR1 SGDLS, CDR2 YYNGEE. The CDR3, as DNA: TGTGCCAGCAGCGTAGAAGAGGGGGCAAACAATGAGCAGTTCTTC. Translated, it gives CASSVEEGANNEQFF. The full variable domain, with the rest looked up from reference TRBV9 and TRBJ2-1, is DSGVTQTPKHLITATGQRVTLRCSPRSGDLSVYWYQQSLDQGLQFLIQYYNGEERAKGNILERFSAQQFPDLHSELNLSSLELGDSALYFCASSVEEGANNEQFFGPGTRLTVL.

V gene TRBV20-1 combines with J gene TRBJ2-3; D gene unclear. Germline V gene lookup returns CDR1 DFQATT and CDR2 SNEGSKA (reference sequence). V lost 6 bases to trimming and J lost 4 bases, with 8 bases between them. The CDR3 sequence is 11 residues long. The CDR3 nucleotides are TGCAGTGCCGTGGTGCCAGATACGCAGTATTTT. It specifies CSAVVPDTQYF.

This chain uses TRBV30 with TRBJ2-5; D call uncertain. The DNA matches TRBJ2-7 better at its end, which makes the J call doubtful. Germline CDR1 is GTSNPN and CDR2 is SVGIG (reference sequence). This CDR3 contains 15 residues. The CDR3 nucleotides are TGTGCCTGGAGTGTAGGATCAACTCAGGCCTACGAGCAGTACTTC. Translation: CAWSVGSTQAYEQYF.

This clone was counted a few times. Within the sample, other DNA sequences also encode this same CDR3. The rearrangement joins TRBV7-2 to TRBJ1-2; D ambiguous. Germline V gene data show CDR1 as SGHTA and CDR2 as FQGNSA. V was shortened by 5 bases and J by 7 bases, with 8 bases between the two germline ends. The CDR3 is 11 amino acids. The DNA for the CDR3 is TGTGCCAGCAGCCTAAATGGTGGCTACACCTTC. It yields the protein CASSLNGGYTF.

V usage is TRBV13 and J usage is TRBJ1-1; D gene unclear. Germline V lookup: CDR1 PRHDT, CDR2 FYEKMQ (reference sequence). This CDR3 region has 12 residues. Trimming took off 0 bases at V and 11 bases at J, with 10 bases between the two ends. Written as DNA, the CDR3 is TGTGCCAGCAGCTTAGGATCAGGAGGGGCTTTCTTT. Its translation: CASSLGSGGAFF. The complete variable domain, with remaining parts taken from reference TRBV13 and TRBJ1-1, reads AAGVIQSPRHLIKEKRETATLKCYPIPRHDTVYWYQQGPGQDPQFLISFYEKMQSDKGSIPDRFSAQQFSDYHSELNMSSLELGDSALYFCASSLGSGGAFFGQGTRLTVV.